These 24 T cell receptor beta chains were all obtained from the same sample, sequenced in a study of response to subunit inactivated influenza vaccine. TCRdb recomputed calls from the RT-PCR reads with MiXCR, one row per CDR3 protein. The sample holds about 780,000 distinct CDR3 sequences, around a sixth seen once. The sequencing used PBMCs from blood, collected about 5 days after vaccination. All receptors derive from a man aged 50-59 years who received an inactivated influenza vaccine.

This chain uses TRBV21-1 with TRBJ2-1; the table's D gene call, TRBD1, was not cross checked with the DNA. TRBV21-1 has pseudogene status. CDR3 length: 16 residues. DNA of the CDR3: TGTGCCAGCGCCGGGGCACCTTGGGTTTTCTACAATGAGCAGTTCTTC. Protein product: CASAGAPWVFYNEQFF.

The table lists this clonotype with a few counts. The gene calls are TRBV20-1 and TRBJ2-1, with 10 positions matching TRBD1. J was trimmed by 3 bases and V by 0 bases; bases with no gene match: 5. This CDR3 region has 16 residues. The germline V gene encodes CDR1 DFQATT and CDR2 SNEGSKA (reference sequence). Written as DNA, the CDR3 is TGCAGTGCTAGAGATTTGCGGACAGGGGGCTACAATGAGCAGTTCTTC. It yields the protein CSARDLRTGGYNEQFF.

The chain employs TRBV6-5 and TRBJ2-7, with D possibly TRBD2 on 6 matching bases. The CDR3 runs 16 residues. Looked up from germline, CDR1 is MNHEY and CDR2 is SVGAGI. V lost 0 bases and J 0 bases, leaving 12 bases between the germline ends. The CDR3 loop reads CASSYSTGDISYEQYF. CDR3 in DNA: TGTGCCAGCAGTTACTCGACGGGGGATATCTCCTACGAGCAGTACTTC.

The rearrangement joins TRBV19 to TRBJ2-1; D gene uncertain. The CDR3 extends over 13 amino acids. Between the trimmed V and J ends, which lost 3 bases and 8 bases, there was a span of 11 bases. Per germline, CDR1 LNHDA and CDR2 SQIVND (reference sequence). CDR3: CASSIERRHEQFF. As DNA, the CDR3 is TGTGCCAGTAGTATCGAGCGTCGGCATGAGCAGTTCTTC.

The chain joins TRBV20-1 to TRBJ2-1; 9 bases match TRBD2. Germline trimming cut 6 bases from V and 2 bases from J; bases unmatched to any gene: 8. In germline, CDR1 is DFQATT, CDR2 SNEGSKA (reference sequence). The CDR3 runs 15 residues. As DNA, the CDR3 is TGCAGTGCCCCCGGGACTAGCAAAGCCTACAATGAGCAGTTCTTC. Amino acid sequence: CSAPGTSKAYNEQFF.

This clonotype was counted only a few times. CDR3 in amino acids: CASSPRQGASNEKLFF. In DNA, the CDR3 is TGTGCCAGCAGCCCCCGACAGGGGGCCTCTAATGAAAAACTGTTTTTT. The rearrangement uses TRBV7-2 and TRBJ1-4; 10 nucleotides agree with TRBD1. The CDR3 covers 16 residues. Germline CDR1 is SGHTA and CDR2 is FQGNSA. The ends lost 5 bases at V and 3 bases at J; junction bases unmatched: 6. Variable domain in full (rest from reference TRBV7-2 and TRBJ1-4): GAGVSQSPSNKVTEKGKDVELRCDPISGHTALYWYRQSLGQGLEFLIYFQGNSAPDKSGLPSDRFSAERTGGSVSTLTIQRTQQEDSAVYLCASSPRQGASNEKLFFGSGTQLSVL.

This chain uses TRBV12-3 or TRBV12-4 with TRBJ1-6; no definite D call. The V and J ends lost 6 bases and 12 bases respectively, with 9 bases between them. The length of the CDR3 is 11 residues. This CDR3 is CASSKIGPLHF. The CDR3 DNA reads TGTGCCAGCAGCAAAATCGGACCCCTCCACTTT.

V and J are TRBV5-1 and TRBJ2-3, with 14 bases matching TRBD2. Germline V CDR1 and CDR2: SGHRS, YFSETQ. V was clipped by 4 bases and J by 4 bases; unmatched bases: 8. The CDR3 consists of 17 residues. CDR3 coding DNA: TGCGCCAGCAGCATCGGGACTAGCGGGGGCAGTGCAGATACGCAGTATTTT. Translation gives CASSIGTSGGSADTQYF. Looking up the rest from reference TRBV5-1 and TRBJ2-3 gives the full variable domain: KAGVTQTPRYLIKTRGQQVTLSCSPISGHRSVSWYQQTPGQGLQFLFEYFSETQRNKGNFPGRFSGRQFSNSRSEMNVSTLELGDSALYLCASSIGTSGGSADTQYFGPGTRLTVL.

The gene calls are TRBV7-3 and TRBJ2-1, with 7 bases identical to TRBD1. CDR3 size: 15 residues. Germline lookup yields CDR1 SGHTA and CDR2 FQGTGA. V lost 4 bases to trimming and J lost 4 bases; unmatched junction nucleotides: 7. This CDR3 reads CASSSGQASYNEQFF. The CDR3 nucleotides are TGTGCCAGCAGCTCAGGACAGGCCTCTTACAATGAGCAGTTCTTC.

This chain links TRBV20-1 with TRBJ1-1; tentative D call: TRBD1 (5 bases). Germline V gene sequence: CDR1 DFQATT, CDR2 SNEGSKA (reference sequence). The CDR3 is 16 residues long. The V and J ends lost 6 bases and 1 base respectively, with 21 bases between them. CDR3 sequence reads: CSARRGGGPGNTEAFF. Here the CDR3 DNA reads TGCAGTGCCCGCAGAGGTGGGGGACCGGGGAACACTGAAGCTTTCTTT.

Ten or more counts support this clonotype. The CDR3, as DNA: TGTGCCAGCAGCCAGGACGGAACAGTAACAGATACGCAGTATTTT. This encodes CASSQDGTVTDTQYF. The chain recombines TRBV7-2 with TRBJ2-3, with unresolved D. The CDR3 length is 15 residues. CDR1 SGHTA and CDR2 FQGNSA come from the germline V gene. The germline V and J ends were trimmed by 5 bases and 3 bases, with 15 bases remaining between them.

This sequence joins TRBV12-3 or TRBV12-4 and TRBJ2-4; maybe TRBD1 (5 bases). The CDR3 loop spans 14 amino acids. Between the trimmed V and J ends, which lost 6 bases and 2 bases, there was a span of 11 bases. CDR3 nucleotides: TGTGCCAGCAGCCCGGACAACCCCAAAAACATTCAGTACTTC. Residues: CASSPDNPKNIQYF.

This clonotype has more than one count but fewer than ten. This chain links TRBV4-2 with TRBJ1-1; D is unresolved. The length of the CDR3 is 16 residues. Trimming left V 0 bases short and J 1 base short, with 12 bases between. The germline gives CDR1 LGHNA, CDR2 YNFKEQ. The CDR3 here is CASSQDLGVANTEAFF. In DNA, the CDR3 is TGTGCCAGCAGCCAAGATCTTGGAGTGGCGAACACTGAAGCTTTCTTT.

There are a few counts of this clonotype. The CDR3 loop reads CASSPDIFGANVLTF. The CDR3 DNA reads TGTGCCAGCAGTCCAGACATATTCGGGGCCAACGTCCTGACTTTC. This chain uses TRBV6-1 with TRBJ2-6; no definite D call. Between the trimmed V and J ends, which lost 5 bases and 4 bases, there was a span of 12 bases. Germline V gene lookup returns CDR1 MNHNS and CDR2 SASEGT. The length of the CDR3 is 15 residues.

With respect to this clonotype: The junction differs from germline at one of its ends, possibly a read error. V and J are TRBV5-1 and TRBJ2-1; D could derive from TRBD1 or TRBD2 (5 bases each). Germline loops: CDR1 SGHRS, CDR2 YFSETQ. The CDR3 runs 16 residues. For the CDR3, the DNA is TGCGCCTGCAGCTTGGGCCGGGGCTTCTCCTACAATGAGCAGTTCTTC. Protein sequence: CACSLGRGFSYNEQFF.

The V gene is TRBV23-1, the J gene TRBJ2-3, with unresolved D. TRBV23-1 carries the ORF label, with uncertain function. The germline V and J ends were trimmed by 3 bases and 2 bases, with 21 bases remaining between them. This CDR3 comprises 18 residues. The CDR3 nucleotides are TGCGCCAGCAGTCACCCTCTTGGGTTGGTCAGGATCACAGATACGCAGTATTTT. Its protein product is CASSHPLGLVRITDTQYF.

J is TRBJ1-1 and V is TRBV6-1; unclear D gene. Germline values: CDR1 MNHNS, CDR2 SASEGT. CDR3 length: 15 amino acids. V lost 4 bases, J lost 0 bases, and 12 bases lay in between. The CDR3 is CASSALLKMNTEAFF. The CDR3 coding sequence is TGTGCCAGCAGTGCCCTACTGAAAATGAACACTGAAGCTTTCTTT.

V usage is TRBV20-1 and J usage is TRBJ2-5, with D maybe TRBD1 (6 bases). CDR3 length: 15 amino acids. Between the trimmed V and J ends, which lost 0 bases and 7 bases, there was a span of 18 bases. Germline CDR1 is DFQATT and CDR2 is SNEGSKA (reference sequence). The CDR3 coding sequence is TGCAGTGCTAGAGATGTGGCAGGGGACACTTGGACCCAGTACTTC. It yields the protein CSARDVAGDTWTQYF.

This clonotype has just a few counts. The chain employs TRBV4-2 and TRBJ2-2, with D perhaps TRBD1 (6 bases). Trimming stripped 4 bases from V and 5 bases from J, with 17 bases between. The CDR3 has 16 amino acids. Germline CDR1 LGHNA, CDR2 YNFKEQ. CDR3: CASSRQARTRTGELFF. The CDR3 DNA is TGTGCCAGCAGCCGACAGGCGCGAACGCGGACCGGGGAGCTGTTTTTT.

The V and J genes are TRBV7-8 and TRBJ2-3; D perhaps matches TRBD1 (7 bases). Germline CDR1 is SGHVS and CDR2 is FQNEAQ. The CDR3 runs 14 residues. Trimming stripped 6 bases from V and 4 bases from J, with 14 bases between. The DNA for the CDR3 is TGTGCCAGCAGGCCAGGGGGGTCCTCAGATACGCAGTATTTT. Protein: CASRPGGSSDTQYF.

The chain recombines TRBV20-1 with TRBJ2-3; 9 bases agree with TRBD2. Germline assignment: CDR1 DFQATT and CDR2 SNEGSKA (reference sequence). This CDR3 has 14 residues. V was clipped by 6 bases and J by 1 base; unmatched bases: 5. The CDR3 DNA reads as TGCAGTGCCGAACTAGCGGGCCGCACAGATACGCAGTATTTT. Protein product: CSAELAGRTDTQYF.

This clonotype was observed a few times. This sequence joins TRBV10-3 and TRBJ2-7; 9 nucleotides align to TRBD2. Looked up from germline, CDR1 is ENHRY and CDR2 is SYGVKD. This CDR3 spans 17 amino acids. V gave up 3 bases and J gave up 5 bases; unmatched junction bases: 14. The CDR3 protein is CAISDPLAGESVHEQYF. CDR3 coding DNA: TGTGCCATCAGTGACCCCTTAGCGGGAGAAAGTGTCCACGAGCAGTACTTC.

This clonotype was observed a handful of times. The CDR3 nucleotides read TGCGCCAGCAGCTTTTTTGCAGGGGAGAAAGGGGAGACCCAGTACTTC. It specifies CASSFFAGEKGETQYF. The gene calls are TRBV5-1 and TRBJ2-5, with D maybe TRBD1 (6 bases). Germline CDR1 is SGHRS and CDR2 is YFSETQ. The V gene lost 2 bases and the J gene lost 5 bases, with 19 bases spanning the gap. This CDR3 comprises 16 residues.

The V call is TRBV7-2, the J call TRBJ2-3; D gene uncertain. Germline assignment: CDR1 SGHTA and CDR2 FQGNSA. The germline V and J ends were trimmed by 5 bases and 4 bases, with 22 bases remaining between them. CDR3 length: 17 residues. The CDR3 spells CASSPRPLTLGADTQYF. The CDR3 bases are TGTGCCAGCAGCCCCCGACCCTTAACGCTAGGCGCAGATACGCAGTATTTT.